The clone carrying this T cell receptor beta chain was seen ten or more times. Antigen: not known. The sample belongs to a study of CD8+CD57+ T cells in acquired aplastic anemia. Study-wide context: Roughly 3 ug was the average amount of DNA from sorted CD4+ and CD8+ cells. Study conclusions and caveats: Any difference that existed in CD8+ Simpson's diversity between patients and controls was not significant.

The use of genomic DNA as template underpinned the TCR beta VDJ and CDR3 profiling. TCRdb ran MiXCR on the reads and lists one entry per CDR3 protein. This sample has approximately 130,000 distinct CDR3 sequences, with less than 45% found just once. This CDR3 has 12 amino acids. The germline gives CDR1 SQVTM, CDR2 ANQGSEA. The ends were cut back, 0 bases at V and 4 bases at J, with 7 bases in the middle. The clonotype was recovered from a human donor in good health, serving as a control. The sample consisted of sorted CD4+, CD8+, or CD8+CD57+ T cells (not recorded which) from PBMCs. The V and J genes are TRBV29-1 and TRBJ2-7; no definite D call. The CDR3 loop is CSVEDLRYEQYF. The CDR3 DNA reads TGCAGCGTTGAAGATTTGCGTTACGAGCAGTACTTC.